This T cell receptor beta chain was observed in a study of shared clonotypes between healthy human individuals. Germline V gene data show CDR1 as MNHEY and CDR2 as SMNVEV (reference sequence). There are 17 residues in the CDR3. Trimming removed 5 bases at V and 0 bases at J, with 14 bases between. Measured with immunoSEQ multiplex PCR; TCRdb has only the in-frame clones, and not every one. Of some 2 million clones listed, about 95% are singletons. Naive CD8 cells were CD45RO-negative, positively selected for CCR7, excluding terminally differentiated effector memory CD45RA+ cells. Sequenced material: naive CD8+ T cells sorted from blood. This clonotype originated in a man aged 18 to 30 in good health. V and J are TRBV27 and TRBJ2-6; possible D gene TRBD1, 6 bases. The chain's CDR3 is CASSATGVYSGANVLTF. The DNA of the CDR3 is TGTGCCAGCAGTGCGACAGGTGTCTACTCTGGGGCCAACGTCCTGACTTTC.